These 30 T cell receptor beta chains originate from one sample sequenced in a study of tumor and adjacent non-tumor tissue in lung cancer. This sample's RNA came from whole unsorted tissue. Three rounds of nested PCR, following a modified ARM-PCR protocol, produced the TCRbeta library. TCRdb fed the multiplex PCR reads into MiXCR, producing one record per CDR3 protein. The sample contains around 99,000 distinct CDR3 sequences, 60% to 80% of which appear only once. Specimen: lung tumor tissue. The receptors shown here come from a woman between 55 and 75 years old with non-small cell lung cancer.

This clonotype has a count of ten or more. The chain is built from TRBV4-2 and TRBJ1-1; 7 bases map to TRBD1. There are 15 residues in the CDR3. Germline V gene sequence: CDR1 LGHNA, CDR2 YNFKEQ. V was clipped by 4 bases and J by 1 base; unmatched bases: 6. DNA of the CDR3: TGTGCCAGCAGCCCGATGACAGGGAAGAACACTGAAGCTTTCTTT. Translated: CASSPMTGKNTEAFF.

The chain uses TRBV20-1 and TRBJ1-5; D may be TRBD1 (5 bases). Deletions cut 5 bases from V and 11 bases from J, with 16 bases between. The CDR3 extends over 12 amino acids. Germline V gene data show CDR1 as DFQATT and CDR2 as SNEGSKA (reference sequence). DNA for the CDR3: TGCAGTGCTGGGTCAGTCAAACAGGCCCAGCATTTT. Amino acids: CSAGSVKQAQHF.

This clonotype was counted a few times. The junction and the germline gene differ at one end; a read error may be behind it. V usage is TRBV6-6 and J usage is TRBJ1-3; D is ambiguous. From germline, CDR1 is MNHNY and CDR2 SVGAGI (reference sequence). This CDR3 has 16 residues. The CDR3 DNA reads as TGTGCCAGTAGTTGCTCGGGGATACCCTCTGGAAACACCATATATTTT. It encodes CASSCSGIPSGNTIYF.

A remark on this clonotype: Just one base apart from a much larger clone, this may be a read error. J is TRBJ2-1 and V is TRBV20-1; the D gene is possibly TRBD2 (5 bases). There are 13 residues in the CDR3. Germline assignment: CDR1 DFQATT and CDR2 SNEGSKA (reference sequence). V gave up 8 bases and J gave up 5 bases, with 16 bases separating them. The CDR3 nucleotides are TGCAGTACTGGGAGCCCAAACAACAATGAGCAGTTCTTC. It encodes CSTGSPNNNEQFF.

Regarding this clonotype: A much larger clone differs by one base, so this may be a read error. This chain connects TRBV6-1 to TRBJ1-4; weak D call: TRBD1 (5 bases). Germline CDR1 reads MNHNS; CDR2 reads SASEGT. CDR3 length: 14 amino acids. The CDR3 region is CVSSEGTDLARVFF. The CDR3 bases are TGTGTCAGCAGTGAGGGGACGGACCTCGCTCGAGTGTTTTTT.

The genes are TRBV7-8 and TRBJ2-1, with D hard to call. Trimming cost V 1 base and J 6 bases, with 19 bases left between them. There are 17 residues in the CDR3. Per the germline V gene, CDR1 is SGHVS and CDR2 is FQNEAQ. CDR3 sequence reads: CASSLGKGQIGRNEQFF. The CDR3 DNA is TGTGCCAGCAGCTTAGGTAAAGGTCAGATCGGGCGCAATGAGCAGTTCTTC.

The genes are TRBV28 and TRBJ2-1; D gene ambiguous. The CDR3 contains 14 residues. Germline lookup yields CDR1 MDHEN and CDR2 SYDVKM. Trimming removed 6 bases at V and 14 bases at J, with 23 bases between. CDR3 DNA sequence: TGTGCCAGCAGCCGCTCCGACCGGTACAATGATGAGTTCTTC. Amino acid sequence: CASSRSDRYNDEFF.

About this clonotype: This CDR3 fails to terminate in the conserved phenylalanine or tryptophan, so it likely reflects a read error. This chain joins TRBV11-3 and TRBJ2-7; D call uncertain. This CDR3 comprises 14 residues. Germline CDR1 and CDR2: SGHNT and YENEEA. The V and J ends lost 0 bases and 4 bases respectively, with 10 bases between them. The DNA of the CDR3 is TGTGCCAGCAGCTTAGATACGGAAACATACGAGCAGTACCTC. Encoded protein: CASSLDTETYEQYL.

The chain's CDR3 is CISSLDAGEQYF. CDR3 DNA sequence: TGTATCAGCAGCCTGGATGCGGGCGAGCAGTACTTC. The genes are TRBV5-5 and TRBJ2-7; D may be TRBD2 (5 bases). The CDR3 spans 12 residues. The germline V gene encodes CDR1 SGHKS and CDR2 YYEKEE (reference sequence).

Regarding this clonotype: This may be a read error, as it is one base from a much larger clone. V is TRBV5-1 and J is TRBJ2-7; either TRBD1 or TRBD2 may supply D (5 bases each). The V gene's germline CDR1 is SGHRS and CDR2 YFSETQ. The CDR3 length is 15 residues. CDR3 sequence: CARSLEVPGTYEQYF. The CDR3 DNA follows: TGCGCCAGGAGCTTGGAGGTGCCAGGGACCTACGAGCAGTACTTC.

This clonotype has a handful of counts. CDR3 in DNA: TGTGCCAGCAGCACGGGACTGAGCACCGGGGAGCTGTTTTTT. It yields the protein CASSTGLSTGELFF. The J gene is TRBJ2-2, the V gene TRBV9; weak D call: TRBD2 (6 bases). The ends were cut back, 4 bases at V and 4 bases at J, with 11 bases in the middle. Per germline, CDR1 SGDLS and CDR2 YYNGEE. The CDR3 is made up of 14 amino acids.

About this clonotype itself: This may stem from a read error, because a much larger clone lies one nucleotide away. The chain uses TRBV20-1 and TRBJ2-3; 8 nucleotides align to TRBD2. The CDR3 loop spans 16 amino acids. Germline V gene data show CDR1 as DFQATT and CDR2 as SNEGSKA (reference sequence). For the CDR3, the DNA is TGCAGTGCTAGAGATGACGGGAGGGCGAACACAGATGCGCAGTATTTT. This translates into CSARDDGRANTDAQYF.

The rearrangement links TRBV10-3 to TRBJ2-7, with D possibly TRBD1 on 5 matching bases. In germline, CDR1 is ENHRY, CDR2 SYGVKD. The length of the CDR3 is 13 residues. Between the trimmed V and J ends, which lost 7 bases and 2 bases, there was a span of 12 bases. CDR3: CAINWGSTYEQYF. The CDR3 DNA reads TGTGCCATCAATTGGGGCAGTACCTACGAGCAGTACTTC.

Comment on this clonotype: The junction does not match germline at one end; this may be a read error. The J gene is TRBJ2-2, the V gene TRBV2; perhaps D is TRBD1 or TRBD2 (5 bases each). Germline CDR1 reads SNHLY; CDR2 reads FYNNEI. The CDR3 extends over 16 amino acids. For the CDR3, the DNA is TGTGTCAGCAGAAATCGGACGGGGCACCCCACCGGGGAGCTGTTTTTT. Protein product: CVSRNRTGHPTGELFF.

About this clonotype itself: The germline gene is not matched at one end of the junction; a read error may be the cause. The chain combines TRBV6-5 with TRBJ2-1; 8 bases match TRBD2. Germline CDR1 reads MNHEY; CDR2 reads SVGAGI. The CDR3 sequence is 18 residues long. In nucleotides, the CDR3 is TGTGCCAGCAGTTACTCCGGGACTAACGGGAGGGTCGCCAATGAGCACTTCTTC. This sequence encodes CASSYSGTNGRVANEHFF.

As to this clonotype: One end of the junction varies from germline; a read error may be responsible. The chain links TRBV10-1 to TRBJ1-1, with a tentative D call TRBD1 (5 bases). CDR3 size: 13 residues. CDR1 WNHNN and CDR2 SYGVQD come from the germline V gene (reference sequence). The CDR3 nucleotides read TGTGCCAGCAGTGAAGGGGTCACGACTGAAGCTTTCTTT. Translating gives CASSEGVTTEAFF.

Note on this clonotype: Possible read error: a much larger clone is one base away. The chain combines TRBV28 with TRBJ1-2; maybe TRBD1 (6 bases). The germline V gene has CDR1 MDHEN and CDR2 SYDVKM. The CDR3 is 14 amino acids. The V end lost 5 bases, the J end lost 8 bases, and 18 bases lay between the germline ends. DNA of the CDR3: TGTGCCAGCAGTACCCTAGGACAGAACTGGGGCTACACCTTC. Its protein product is CASSTLGQNWGYTF.

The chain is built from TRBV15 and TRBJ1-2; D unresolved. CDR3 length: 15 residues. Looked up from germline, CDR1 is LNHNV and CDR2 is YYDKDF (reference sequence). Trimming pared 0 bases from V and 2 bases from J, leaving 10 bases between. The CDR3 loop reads CATSREVTSNYGYTF. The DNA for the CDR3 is TGTGCCACCAGCAGAGAAGTGACCTCAAACTATGGCTACACCTTC.

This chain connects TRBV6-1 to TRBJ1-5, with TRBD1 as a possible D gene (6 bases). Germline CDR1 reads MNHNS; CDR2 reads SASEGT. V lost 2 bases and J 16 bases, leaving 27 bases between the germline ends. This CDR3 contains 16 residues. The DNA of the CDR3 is TGTGCCAGCAGTGAACATTGGGGGGCCAGCCCGCAACACCAACATTTT. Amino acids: CASSEHWGASPQHQHF.

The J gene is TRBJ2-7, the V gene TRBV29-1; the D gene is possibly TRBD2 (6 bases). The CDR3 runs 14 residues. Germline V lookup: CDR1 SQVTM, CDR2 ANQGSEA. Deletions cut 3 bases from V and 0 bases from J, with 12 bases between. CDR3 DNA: TGCAGCGTTGACAACGGGACTGGCTCCTACGAGCAGTACTTC. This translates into CSVDNGTGSYEQYF.

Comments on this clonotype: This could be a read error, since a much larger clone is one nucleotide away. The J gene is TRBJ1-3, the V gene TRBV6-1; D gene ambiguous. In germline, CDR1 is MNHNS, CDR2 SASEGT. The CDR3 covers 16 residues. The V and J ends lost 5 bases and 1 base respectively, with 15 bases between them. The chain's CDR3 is CASSPPTWRSGNTIYF. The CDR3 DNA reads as TGTGCCAGCAGTCCACCGACATGGAGGTCTGGAAACACCATATATTTT.

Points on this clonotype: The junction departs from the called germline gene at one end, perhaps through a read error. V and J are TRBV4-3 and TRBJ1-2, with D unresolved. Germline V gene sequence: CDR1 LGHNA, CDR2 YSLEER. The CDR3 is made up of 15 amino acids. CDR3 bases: TGCGCCAGCATCCAACCGGACGTGCCATCGCATGGCTGCACCTTC. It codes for CASIQPDVPSHGCTF.

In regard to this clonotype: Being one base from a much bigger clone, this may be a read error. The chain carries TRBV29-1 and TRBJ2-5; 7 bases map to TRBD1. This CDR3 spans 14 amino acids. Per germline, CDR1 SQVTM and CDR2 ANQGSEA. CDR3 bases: TGCAGCGCTGTCCCCGGGGACAGTCAAGAGAGCCAGTACTTC. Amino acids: CSAVPGDSQESQYF.

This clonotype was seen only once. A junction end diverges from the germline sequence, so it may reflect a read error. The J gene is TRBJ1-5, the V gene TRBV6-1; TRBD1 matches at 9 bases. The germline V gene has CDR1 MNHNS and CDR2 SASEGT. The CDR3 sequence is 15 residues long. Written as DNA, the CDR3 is TGTGTCAGCAGTGAGACAGGGGGGCCCAATCAACCCCAGCATTTT. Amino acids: CVSSETGGPNQPQHF.

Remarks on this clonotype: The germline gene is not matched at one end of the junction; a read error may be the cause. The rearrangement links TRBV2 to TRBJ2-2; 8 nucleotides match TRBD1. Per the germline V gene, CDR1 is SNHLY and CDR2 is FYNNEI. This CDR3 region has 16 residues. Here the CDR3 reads CANRNRTGHPTGDLFF. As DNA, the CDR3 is TGTGCCAACAGAAATCGGACAGGGCACCCCACCGGGGATCTGTTTTTT.

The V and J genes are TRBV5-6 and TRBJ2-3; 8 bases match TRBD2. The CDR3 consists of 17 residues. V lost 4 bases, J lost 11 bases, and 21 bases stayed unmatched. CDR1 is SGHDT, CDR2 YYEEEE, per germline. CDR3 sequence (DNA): TGTGCCAGCAGCCCAACCGGGAGGGGGACGGTCACATATATGCAGTATTTT. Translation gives CASSPTGRGTVTYMQYF. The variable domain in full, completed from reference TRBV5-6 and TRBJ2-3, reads DAGVTQSPTHLIKTRGQQVTLRCSPKSGHDTVSWYQQALGQGPQFIFQYYEEEERQRGNFPDRFSGHQFPNYSSELNVNALLLGDSALYLCASSPTGRGTVTYMQYFGPGTRLTVL.

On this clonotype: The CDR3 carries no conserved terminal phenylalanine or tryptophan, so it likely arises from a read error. The CDR3 DNA sequence: TGTGCCAGCAGTTACGCATTGTCAGGGATCGCCAAATACATTCAGTACTTA. This sequence encodes CASSYALSGIAKYIQYL. The gene calls are TRBV6-2 or TRBV6-3 and TRBJ2-4; weak D call: TRBD1 (5 bases). The CDR3 length is 17 residues. Germline CDR1 is MNHEY and CDR2 is SVGEGT.

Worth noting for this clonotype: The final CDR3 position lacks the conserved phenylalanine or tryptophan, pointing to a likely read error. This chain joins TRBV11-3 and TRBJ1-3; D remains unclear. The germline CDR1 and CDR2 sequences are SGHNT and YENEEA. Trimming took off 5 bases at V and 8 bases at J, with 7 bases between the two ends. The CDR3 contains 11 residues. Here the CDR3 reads CASSLEDTIYC. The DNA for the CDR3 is TGTGCCAGCAGCCTGGAAGACACCATATATTGT.

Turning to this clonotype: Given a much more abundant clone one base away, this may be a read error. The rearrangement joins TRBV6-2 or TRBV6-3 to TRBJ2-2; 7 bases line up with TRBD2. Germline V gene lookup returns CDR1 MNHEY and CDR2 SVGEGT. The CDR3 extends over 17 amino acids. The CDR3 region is CASSPQRIAGWTGVLFF. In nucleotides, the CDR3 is TGTGCCAGCAGTCCCCAGAGGATAGCGGGTTGGACCGGGGTGCTGTTTTTT.

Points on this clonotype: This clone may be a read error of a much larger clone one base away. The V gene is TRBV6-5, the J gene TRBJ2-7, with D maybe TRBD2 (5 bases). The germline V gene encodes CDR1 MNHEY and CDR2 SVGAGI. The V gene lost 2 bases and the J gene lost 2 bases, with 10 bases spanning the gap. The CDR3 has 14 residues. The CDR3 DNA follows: TGTGCCAGCAGTTACGGCCAGACTACCTACGAGCAGTACTTC. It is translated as CASSYGQTTYEQYF.